These 23 T cell receptor beta chains came from one sample sequenced in a study of blood T cell repertoires in COVID-19. Sequencing was performed with immunoSEQ multiplex PCR; in TCRdb, only in-frame clones are kept and a portion is missing. Found here are 350,000 or so clones, more than 70% of them singletons; the top ten hold about 10%. The source material was peripheral blood. The receptors were sampled from a woman aged 25 to 39 with COVID-19, enrolled during active disease.

This chain connects TRBV5-1 to TRBJ2-5, with 7 bases identical to TRBD1. The V and J ends lost 2 bases and 4 bases, in that order; junction bases with no gene match: 8. CDR3 length: 15 residues. The germline V gene encodes CDR1 SGHRS and CDR2 YFSETQ. CDR3 coding DNA: TGCGCCAGCAGCTTCCGACAGGGAATGAGAGAGACCCAGTACTTC. Amino acids: CASSFRQGMRETQYF.

The chain combines TRBV28 with TRBJ2-7; TRBD1 matches 8 bases. The CDR3 contains 15 residues. V dropped 6 bases and J dropped 2; count of bases not matched to a gene: 9. Germline loops: CDR1 MDHEN, CDR2 SYDVKM. The CDR3 DNA is TGTGCCAGCAGAAAACAGGGGGACTGGGCCTACGAGCAGTACTTC. It codes for CASRKQGDWAYEQYF.

The chain links TRBV5-4 to TRBJ2-7; TRBD1 is a possible D gene (5 bases). In germline, CDR1 is SGHNT, CDR2 YYREEE (reference sequence). The CDR3 length is 14 residues. The ends were cut back, 3 bases at V and 0 bases at J, with 10 bases in the middle. CDR3 in DNA: TGTGCCAGCAGCTGGGGCCGAAGCTCCTACGAGCAGTACTTC. This codes for CASSWGRSSYEQYF.

V and J are TRBV5-6 and TRBJ2-7, with 7 bases that match TRBD1. Germline CDR1 is SGHDT and CDR2 is YYEEEE. This CDR3 comprises 14 residues. With V trimmed by 0 bases and J by 3 bases, 3 bases remained unmatched. The DNA of the CDR3 is TGTGCCAGCAGCTTGGCAGGACAGGACTACGAGCAGTACTTC. The encoded protein is CASSLAGQDYEQYF. The whole variable domain, remainder taken from reference TRBV5-6 and TRBJ2-7, is DAGVTQSPTHLIKTRGQQVTLRCSPKSGHDTVSWYQQALGQGPQFIFQYYEEEERQRGNFPDRFSGHQFPNYSSELNVNALLLGDSALYLCASSLAGQDYEQYFGPGTRLTVT.

The chain is built from TRBV7-9 and TRBJ1-3, with 9 bases identical to TRBD1. CDR1 SEHNR and CDR2 FQNEAQ come from the germline V gene (reference sequence). The CDR3 spans 13 residues. V dropped 6 bases and J dropped 8; count of bases not matched to a gene: 5. For the CDR3, the DNA is TGTGCCAGCAGTCGACAGGGGGAAGACACCATATATTTT. Encoded protein: CASSRQGEDTIYF.

The chain couples TRBV5-1 to TRBJ2-2; 7 bases are a match to TRBD1. The CDR3 spans 15 residues. The germline V gene has CDR1 SGHRS and CDR2 YFSETQ. V lost 4 bases and J lost 1; bases outside the gene matches: 4. In DNA, the CDR3 is TGCGCCAGCAGCAAGACAGGGCAGAACACCGGGGAGCTGTTTTTT. Amino acids: CASSKTGQNTGELFF.

To note about this clone: The DNA is omitted, as the CDR3 cannot be located on it reliably, and the CDR3 follows TCRdb's listing. The chain recombines TRBV30 with TRBJ2-5; the D call TRBD2 from the table was never checked on the DNA. The CDR3 totals 10 residues, both ends included. The germline gives CDR1 GTSNPN, CDR2 SVGIG (reference sequence). The chain's CDR3 is CAWAGGSLYF.

The chain joins TRBV11-3 to TRBJ2-1; the match to TRBD2 covers 9 bases. Germline values: CDR1 SGHNT, CDR2 YENEEA. This CDR3 is built from 15 residues. Trimming removed 4 bases from V and 1 base from J; junction bases left unmatched: 2. The CDR3 DNA sequence: TGTGCCAGCAGCTCTAGCGGGAAATCCTACAATGAGCAGTTCTTC. The encoded protein is CASSSSGKSYNEQFF.

The CDR3 protein is CASSSRSGNTIYF. The CDR3 DNA sequence: TGTGCCAGCAGTTCTCGCTCTGGAAACACCATATATTTT. The chain joins TRBV27 to TRBJ1-3; no firm D call. CDR3 length: 13 residues. V lost 4 bases to trimming and J lost 0 bases, with 4 bases between them. Germline V gene data show CDR1 as MNHEY and CDR2 as SMNVEV (reference sequence).

This chain joins TRBV9 and TRBJ2-2; D unclear. The germline V gene has CDR1 SGDLS and CDR2 YYNGEE. Trimming removed 0 bases at V and 6 bases at J, with 9 bases between. The CDR3 totals 14 residues. CDR3 DNA: TGTGCCAGCAGCGTAGAAATCCAGGCCGGGGAGCTGTTTTTT. The encoded protein is CASSVEIQAGELFF.

This clone was picked up one time. The chain uses TRBV3-1 (or the pseudogene TRBV3-2) and TRBJ1-2, with TRBD1 matching over 7 bases. This CDR3 has 13 amino acids. With V trimmed by 3 bases and J by 6 bases, 4 bases remained unmatched. CDR1 is LGHDT, CDR2 YNNKEL, per germline (reference sequence). This CDR3 reads CASSQTGMNGYTF. The CDR3 DNA reads as TGTGCCAGCAGCCAGACAGGGATGAATGGCTACACCTTC.

The rearrangement joins TRBV11-2 to TRBJ2-3, with D possibly matching TRBD2 (7 bases). Germline loops: CDR1 SGHAT, CDR2 FQNNGV. The CDR3 is 16 amino acids. Trimming took 1 base from V and 3 from J, leaving 14 bases between them. The chain's CDR3 is CASSLGTGRGTDTQYF. Here the CDR3 DNA reads TGTGCCAGCAGCTTAGGAACAGGGCGGGGGACAGATACGCAGTATTTT.

This chain uses TRBV19 with TRBJ2-1, with 7 bases that match TRBD2. The CDR3 is made up of 15 amino acids. Germline CDR1 LNHDA, CDR2 SQIVND (reference sequence). The J segment lost 3 bases and the V segment lost 1 base, leaving 3 bases of the junction unmatched. The CDR3 coding sequence is TGTGCCAGTAGTATAGTTGGGGGGGACTACAATGAGCAGTTCTTC. This translates into CASSIVGGDYNEQFF.

The chain joins TRBV30 to TRBJ2-7; D perhaps matches TRBD2 (5 bases). CDR3 length: 12 residues. The V and J ends lost 2 bases and 3 bases respectively, with 8 bases between them. CDR1 and CDR2 from the germline V gene are GTSNPN and SVGIG (reference sequence). The CDR3 is CAWSTTSYEQYF. The CDR3 DNA sequence: TGTGCCTGGAGTACCACTAGCTACGAGCAGTACTTC.

The chain uses TRBV19 and TRBJ2-7; D unclear. The V gene lost 6 bases and the J gene lost 7 bases, with 10 bases spanning the gap. The CDR3 runs 11 residues. CDR1 LNHDA and CDR2 SQIVND come from the germline V gene (reference sequence). As DNA, the CDR3 is TGTGCCAGTAGGCACGGTGAAGAGCAGTACTTC. Amino acid sequence: CASRHGEEQYF.

CDR3 sequence: CASSQGLLAHEQFF. The CDR3 coding sequence is TGCGCCAGCAGCCAAGGGCTACTAGCACACGAGCAGTTCTTC. The chain has TRBV4-1 and TRBJ2-1, with a weak D call TRBD2 (6 bases). The CDR3 is 14 amino acids. V dropped 1 base and J dropped 10 bases, with 14 bases sitting between them. CDR1 MGHRA and CDR2 YSYEKL come from the germline V gene.

This chain joins TRBV4-3 and TRBJ2-1; 13 bases agree with TRBD2. The CDR3 has 17 amino acids. From germline, CDR1 is LGHNA and CDR2 YSLEER. Trimming removed 3 bases from V and 5 bases from J; junction bases left unmatched: 7. Here the CDR3 reads CASSQYAGLAGDNEQFF. In DNA, the CDR3 is TGCGCCAGCAGCCAGTACGCTGGACTAGCGGGAGACAATGAGCAGTTCTTC.

The chain couples TRBV7-2 to TRBJ2-5, with D perhaps TRBD2 (6 bases). CDR3 length equals 14 residues. The V end was cut by 6 bases, the J end by 4 bases, with 15 bases between. The germline V gene encodes CDR1 SGHTA and CDR2 FQGNSA. This CDR3 reads CASSPRGVGETQYF. The CDR3 DNA reads as TGTGCCAGCAGTCCGCGCGGGGTAGGAGAGACCCAGTACTTC.

V is TRBV6-6 and J is TRBJ1-4; perhaps TRBD1 as D (5 bases). The germline V gene has CDR1 MNHNY and CDR2 SVGAGI (reference sequence). Trimming cost V 5 bases and J 8 bases, with 9 bases left between them. The CDR3 extends over 12 amino acids. CDR3 DNA sequence: TGTGCCAGCAGTAAGGGGTGGGAAAAACTGTTTTTT. Its translation: CASSKGWEKLFF.

J is TRBJ1-4 and V is TRBV18; the D gene is possibly TRBD1 (6 bases). From germline, CDR1 is KGHSH and CDR2 LQKENI. V lost 5 bases to trimming and J lost 7 bases, with 17 bases between them. CDR3 length equals 15 residues. The CDR3 spells CASSGSGDLAEKLFF. The CDR3 DNA reads TGTGCCAGCTCAGGCTCAGGGGATTTGGCTGAAAAACTGTTTTTT.

This rearrangement joins TRBV20-1 to TRBJ2-5; 9 bases fit TRBD1. The J segment lost 5 bases and the V segment lost 7 bases, leaving 2 bases of the junction unmatched. CDR1 and CDR2 from the germline V gene are DFQATT and SNEGSKA (reference sequence). There are 11 residues in the CDR3. CDR3 coding DNA: TGCAGTGTCGGGACAGGGGAGACCCAGTACTTC. Encoded protein: CSVGTGETQYF.

This chain uses TRBV24-1 with TRBJ2-5; TRBD2 agrees at 9 bases. The CDR3 contains 18 residues. J gave up 1 base and V 4 bases, and 12 bases lay outside the gene matches. In germline, CDR1 is KGHDR, CDR2 SFDVKD. CDR3: CATSDPKLAGTFQETQYF. The CDR3 DNA reads as TGTGCCACCAGTGACCCAAAACTAGCGGGCACTTTCCAAGAGACCCAGTACTTC.

The rearrangement links TRBV24-1 to TRBJ1-4; 7 nucleotides match TRBD1. CDR3 length: 15 amino acids. The germline V gene has CDR1 KGHDR and CDR2 SFDVKD. Trimming cost V 0 bases and J 8 bases; bases outside gene matches: 5. The CDR3, as DNA: TGTGCCACCAGTGATTTGACAGGGGATTGGGAAAAACTGTTTTTT. It is translated as CATSDLTGDWEKLFF.